The clone carrying this T cell receptor beta chain was detected a few times. Its antigen is unidentified. The data were taken from a study of T cell repertoires in cytomegalovirus infection. Across the whole study: It can be stated that public TCR beta signatures indicated CMV infection as well as a matching HLA type.

TCRdb called the reads again in MiXCR, with one record for every CDR3 protein. The table records around 450,000 distinct CDR3 sequences, 25% to 40% of them present only once. Study-level findings and limits: Carriers of CMV and the relevant HLA type were discriminated by public TCR beta frequency. HLA-C-restricted CMV-specific TCR beta clonotypes were dominant in the ex vivo response.

Sequencing was carried out using PBMCs. The receptor was derived from a human donor in good health (CMV status not recorded). Some clones in this sample may be carry-over from other donors' samples.

This CDR3 reads CSTVEWTDTQYF. Written as DNA, the CDR3 is TGCAGCACTGTCGAGTGGACAGATACGCAGTATTTT. V gene TRBV29-1 combines with J gene TRBJ2-3, with D hard to call. CDR3 size: 12 residues. Germline CDR1 and CDR2: SQVTM and ANQGSEA. Trimming pared 8 bases from V and 3 bases from J, leaving 12 bases between.